Below are 19 T cell receptor beta chains sequenced from a single sample in a study of T cell changes during pregnancy in multiple sclerosis. TCRdb keeps only in-frame clones here, not all; method: immunoSEQ multiplex PCR. The sample includes roughly 62,000 clones, 80% to 90% of them seen just once. The sequenced sample was peripheral blood, obtained in the first trimester of pregnancy. The receptors originated from a female donor with multiple sclerosis, enrolled in a pregnancy study.

The rearrangement joins TRBV6-5 to TRBJ1-5, with 7 bases matching TRBD1. Losses at the gene ends were 6 bases for V and 2 bases for J; bases not matched to a gene: 7. The CDR3 contains 15 residues. Germline values: CDR1 MNHEY, CDR2 SVGAGI. CDR3 protein: CASRVVGQGNQPQHF. The CDR3 DNA sequence: TGTGCCAGCAGAGTGGTAGGACAGGGCAATCAGCCCCAGCATTTT.

This chain connects TRBV27 to TRBJ2-7; 8 bases fit TRBD1. The V gene end was trimmed by 4 bases and the J gene end by 7 bases; junction bases not matched to a gene: 9. CDR3 length: 14 residues. CDR1 and CDR2 (germline): MNHEY, SMNVEV (reference sequence). CDR3 region: CASSSSAGGGEQYF. CDR3 in DNA: TGTGCCAGCAGTTCCAGTGCAGGGGGCGGAGAGCAGTACTTC.

This clone appeared a single time. The chain is built from TRBV7-2 and TRBJ1-5; 9 bases line up with TRBD1. V gave up 1 base and J gave up 11 bases; unmatched junction bases: 6. Germline values: CDR1 SGHTA, CDR2 FQGNSA. The CDR3 sequence is 14 residues long. As DNA, the CDR3 is TGTGCCAGCAGCTTAGAACAGGGGGCTGGGACCCAGCATTTT. This encodes CASSLEQGAGTQHF.

This clone was found a few times. The CDR3 loop is CASSEYPAGNTIYF. The CDR3 bases are TGTGCCAGCAGTGAATATCCTGCTGGAAACACCATATATTTT. The chain carries TRBV25-1 and TRBJ1-3, with D uncertain. CDR3 length: 14 amino acids. Trimming stripped 0 bases from V and 2 bases from J, with 5 bases between. The germline V gene has CDR1 MGHDK and CDR2 SYGVNS.

This chain links TRBV11-2 with TRBJ2-2; TRBD1 matches at 7 bases. J lost 0 bases, V lost 6 bases, and 4 bases had no gene match. The CDR3 totals 15 residues. Germline V gene sequence: CDR1 SGHAT, CDR2 FQNNGV. The CDR3 DNA reads as TGTGCCAGCAGTCTGCAGGGGGCGAACACCGGGGAGCTGTTTTTT. Protein product: CASSLQGANTGELFF.

The genes are TRBV4-3 and TRBJ1-2; D ambiguous. This CDR3 region has 17 residues. Trimming took 1 base from V and 4 from J, leaving 19 bases between them. Germline CDR1 and CDR2: LGHNA and YSLEER. The CDR3: CASSQGFDRRGIYGYTF. The CDR3 DNA follows: TGCGCCAGCAGCCAAGGATTTGATAGGAGAGGGATCTATGGCTACACCTTC.

This sequence joins TRBV11-3 and TRBJ2-3; D is undetermined. CDR1 SGHNT and CDR2 YENEEA come from the germline V gene. This CDR3 is built from 12 residues. The V end lost 4 bases, the J end lost 6 bases, and 8 bases lay between the germline ends. The CDR3 DNA is TGTGCCAGCAGCTGGTTCGGGGATACGCAGTATTTT. Translated, it gives CASSWFGDTQYF.

This clone was picked up a small number of times. This chain joins TRBV5-6 and TRBJ1-1, with D hard to call. Trimming stripped 1 base from V and 4 bases from J, with 8 bases between. The CDR3 covers 13 residues. From germline, CDR1 is SGHDT and CDR2 YYEEEE. This CDR3 is CASSLQEGTEAFF. The CDR3 DNA is TGTGCCAGCAGCTTGCAGGAGGGCACTGAAGCTTTCTTT.

The V and J genes are TRBV5-1 and TRBJ2-7; TRBD2 is a possible D gene (6 bases). Germline CDR1 is SGHRS and CDR2 is YFSETQ. The CDR3 extends over 17 amino acids. V dropped 2 bases and J dropped 2 bases, with 20 bases sitting between them. CDR3 protein: CASSLNLRPGRTYEQYF. CDR3 in DNA: TGCGCCAGCAGCTTAAATCTTCGACCCGGGAGAACCTACGAGCAGTACTTC.

This clone was observed a handful of times. V is TRBV9 and J is TRBJ1-1; 7 bases map to TRBD1. This CDR3 comprises 12 residues. Germline assignment: CDR1 SGDLS and CDR2 YYNGEE. J lost 10 bases, V lost 3 bases, and 6 bases had no gene match. CDR3 in amino acids: CASSAYRGPAFF. CDR3 coding DNA: TGTGCCAGCAGCGCTTACAGGGGACCAGCTTTCTTT.

The J gene is TRBJ1-1, the V gene TRBV13, with D tentatively TRBD1 (5 bases). Germline loops: CDR1 PRHDT, CDR2 FYEKMQ (reference sequence). The V end was cut by 2 bases, the J end by 3 bases, with 13 bases between. CDR3 length: 15 residues. CDR3 DNA sequence: TGTGCCAGCAGCTTAAGTATTGGGGCCCACACTGAAGCTTTCTTT. Residues: CASSLSIGAHTEAFF.

The rearrangement uses TRBV7-9 and TRBJ1-4; no clear D gene. This CDR3 contains 11 residues. V was cut by 5 bases and J by 11 bases, with 9 bases left in between. The V gene's germline CDR1 is SEHNR and CDR2 FQNEAQ (reference sequence). In nucleotides, the CDR3 is TGTGCCAGCAGCCCCGGCGGGAAACTGTTTTTT. Amino acid sequence: CASSPGGKLFF.

The chain uses TRBV4-3 and TRBJ2-3; 8 bases are a match to TRBD1. The CDR3 has 17 amino acids. Per germline, CDR1 LGHNA and CDR2 YSLEER. V dropped 0 bases and J dropped 6; count of bases not matched to a gene: 11. The CDR3 loop reads CASSQDLGRGRGDTQYF. The CDR3 DNA follows: TGCGCCAGCAGCCAAGATCTGGGCAGGGGGCGCGGGGATACGCAGTATTTT.

The chain has TRBV10-3 and TRBJ1-4, with D perhaps matching TRBD1 (5 bases). V was pared by 6 bases and J by 8 bases, with 16 bases between. This CDR3 has 14 residues. Germline-derived CDR1 and CDR2 are ENHRY and SYGVKD. The CDR3 loop reads CAISGNGEGEKLFF. The CDR3 DNA reads as TGTGCCATCAGCGGGAATGGGGAGGGGGAAAAACTGTTTTTT.

The J gene is TRBJ2-1, the V gene TRBV13; 11 bases fit TRBD1. The CDR3 has 17 amino acids. CDR1 and CDR2 from the germline V gene are PRHDT and FYEKMQ (reference sequence). V trimming: 0 bases; J trimming: 9 bases; junction bases outside the gene matches: 10. CDR3 coding DNA: TGTGCCAGCAGCTTAGGGAGGGGGACAGGGGGTCAAGTTGAGCAGTTCTTC. It is translated as CASSLGRGTGGQVEQFF.

The sample holds many counts of this clone. This sequence joins TRBV19 and TRBJ2-5, with 13 bases lining up with TRBD2. CDR3 size: 14 residues. In germline, CDR1 is LNHDA, CDR2 SQIVND (reference sequence). Unmatched junction bases numbered 1, after V lost 5 bases and J lost 4 bases. CDR3 loop: CASSWTSGRETQYF. The CDR3 bases are TGTGCCAGTAGTTGGACTAGCGGGAGAGAGACCCAGTACTTC.

The gene calls are TRBV5-4 and TRBJ2-5; TRBD2 matches at 8 bases. This CDR3 is built from 14 residues. V gave up 2 bases and J gave up 2 bases; unmatched junction bases: 2. CDR1 and CDR2 (germline): SGHNT, YYREEE (reference sequence). The CDR3 spells CASSLAGAQETQYF. The CDR3 DNA sequence: TGTGCCAGCAGCTTAGCGGGGGCACAAGAGACCCAGTACTTC.

This clone is a singleton in its sample. V is TRBV7-9 and J is TRBJ2-3; D is undetermined. Germline values: CDR1 SEHNR, CDR2 FQNEAQ (reference sequence). V lost 2 bases to trimming and J lost 4 bases, with 16 bases between them. This CDR3 is 16 amino acids long. The CDR3 is CASSLIPYALSDTQYF. The DNA of the CDR3 is TGTGCCAGCAGCTTAATTCCCTATGCCCTCTCAGATACGCAGTATTTT. Full variable domain (remainder filled in from reference TRBV7-9 and TRBJ2-3): DTGVSQNPRHKITKRGQNVTFRCDPISEHNRLYWYRQTLGQGPEFLTYFQNEAQLEKSRLLSDRFSAERPKGSFSTLEIQRTEQGDSAMYLCASSLIPYALSDTQYFGPGTRLTVL.

The chain uses TRBV30 and TRBJ1-5; no clear D. The CDR3 sequence is 13 residues long. Between the trimmed V and J ends, which lost 0 bases and 9 bases, there was a span of 12 bases. CDR1 is GTSNPN, CDR2 SVGIG, per germline (reference sequence). This CDR3 is CAWSVNTIMPQHF. The CDR3 nucleotides are TGTGCCTGGAGTGTAAACACGATTATGCCCCAGCATTTT.